What follows are 28 T cell receptor beta chains derived from one specimen sequenced in a study of cytomegalovirus exposure and HLA in healthy donors. Use of 60 Vbeta and 13 Jbeta primers characterized the PCR. Repertoires were generated with immunoSEQ multiplex PCR, while TCRdb's copy carries only in-frame clones and drops some. Recorded here are roughly 120,000 clones; the top ten clones represent around 4%. The material sequenced was PBMCs. The source is a man between 18 and 35 years old in good health and CMV-seronegative.

The genes are TRBV5-1 and TRBJ2-5, with 8 bases identical to TRBD2. Germline assignment: CDR1 SGHRS and CDR2 YFSETQ. J gave up 0 bases and V 4 bases, and 2 bases lay outside the gene matches. This CDR3 is built from 14 residues. The DNA for the CDR3 is TGCGCCAGCAGCCTAGCGGGCTACCAAGAGACCCAGTACTTC. Encoded protein: CASSLAGYQETQYF.

The rearrangement joins TRBV27 to TRBJ2-7, with D perhaps TRBD1 (5 bases). CDR1 and CDR2 from the germline V gene are MNHEY and SMNVEV (reference sequence). The CDR3 runs 14 residues. Trimming took 5 bases from V and 2 from J, leaving 13 bases between them. CDR3 nucleotide sequence: TGTGCCAGCAGTAAGACAGTGCCAGCCTACGAGCAGTACTTC. It encodes CASSKTVPAYEQYF.

The chain joins TRBV2 to TRBJ1-6, with TRBD1 matching 8 bases. CDR3 length: 17 residues. CDR1 and CDR2 (germline): SNHLY, FYNNEI. Unmatched junction bases numbered 15, after V lost 6 bases and J lost 8 bases. The CDR3 reads CASRMTGVGASHSPLHF. CDR3 DNA sequence: TGTGCCAGCAGGATGACAGGGGTAGGGGCGTCGCATTCACCCCTCCACTTT.

This chain joins TRBV5-1 and TRBJ1-1, with D perhaps matching TRBD1 (5 bases). The CDR3 has 13 amino acids. Trimming shortened V by 0 bases and J by 10 bases, and 13 bases separated the two germline ends. CDR1 SGHRS and CDR2 YFSETQ come from the germline V gene. The chain's CDR3 is CASSLDYGGGAFF. As DNA, the CDR3 is TGCGCCAGCAGCTTGGATTACGGCGGGGGAGCTTTCTTT.

The chain recombines TRBV7-8 with TRBJ2-7, with D possibly matching TRBD1 (6 bases). Germline CDR1 and CDR2: SGHVS and FQNEAQ. This CDR3 spans 15 amino acids. V was pared by 6 bases and J by 1 base, with 16 bases between. In DNA form, the CDR3 reads TGTGCCAGCAGTCACAGGGTACGGCAGTCCTACGAGCAGTACTTC. This codes for CASSHRVRQSYEQYF.

V gene TRBV19 combines with J gene TRBJ1-2, with D possibly TRBD1 on 5 matching bases. The CDR3 spans 15 residues. Looked up from germline, CDR1 is LNHDA and CDR2 is SQIVND (reference sequence). The V gene lost 2 bases and the J gene lost 5 bases, with 15 bases spanning the gap. The CDR3 spells CASSIKLGGAYGYTF. The DNA of the CDR3 is TGTGCCAGTAGTATAAAGTTGGGAGGGGCATATGGCTACACCTTC. Drawing the rest from reference TRBV19 and TRBJ1-2, the complete variable domain is DGGITQSPKYLFRKEGQNVTLSCEQNLNHDAMYWYRQDPGQGLRLIYYSQIVNDFQKGDIAEGYSVSREKKESFPLTVTSAQKNPTAFYLCASSIKLGGAYGYTFGSGTRLTVV.

The rearrangement uses TRBV9 and TRBJ2-1, with 12 bases fitting TRBD2. V dropped 4 bases and J dropped 5; count of bases not matched to a gene: 7. The CDR3 covers 16 residues. CDR1 is SGDLS, CDR2 YYNGEE, per germline. The CDR3: CASSTRTSGINNEQFF. CDR3 coding DNA: TGTGCCAGCAGCACCCGGACTAGCGGGATCAACAATGAGCAGTTCTTC. The variable domain in full, with the rest retrieved from reference TRBV9 and TRBJ2-1, is DSGVTQTPKHLITATGQRVTLRCSPRSGDLSVYWYQQSLDQGLQFLIQYYNGEERAKGNILERFSAQQFPDLHSELNLSSLELGDSALYFCASSTRTSGINNEQFFGPGTRLTVL.

The gene calls are TRBV27 and TRBJ1-1; D is undetermined. V dropped 4 bases and J dropped 4 bases, with 10 bases sitting between them. The CDR3 runs 13 residues. The germline CDR1 and CDR2 sequences are MNHEY and SMNVEV (reference sequence). The CDR3 sequence: CASSWTGGTEAFF. The CDR3 DNA sequence: TGTGCCAGCAGTTGGACGGGAGGCACTGAAGCTTTCTTT.

J is TRBJ1-1 and V is TRBV10-3, with TRBD1 matching 11 bases. In germline, CDR1 is ENHRY, CDR2 SYGVKD. Losses at the gene ends were 6 bases for V and 3 bases for J; bases not matched to a gene: 6. The CDR3 has 15 residues. The CDR3 loop reads CAIRGQGGSDTEAFF. In nucleotides, the CDR3 is TGTGCCATCAGGGGACAGGGGGGCAGTGACACTGAAGCTTTCTTT.

The rearrangement joins TRBV4-1 to TRBJ1-3; TRBD1 matches at 8 bases. Germline lookup yields CDR1 MGHRA and CDR2 YSYEKL. The CDR3 length is 15 residues. Trimming at V came to 0 bases and at J to 6 bases, leaving 4 bases not matched to a gene. CDR3 in DNA: TGCGCCAGCAGCCAAGAATTGGACAGGGCAAACACCATATATTTT. Its translation is CASSQELDRANTIYF.

The V call is TRBV6-5, the J call TRBJ2-2; possible D gene TRBD1, 5 bases. The CDR3 extends over 13 amino acids. Trimming pared 5 bases from V and 5 bases from J, leaving 9 bases between. CDR1 and CDR2 (germline): MNHEY, SVGAGI. In nucleotides, the CDR3 is TGTGCCAGCAGTAGGGGTAAAACCGGGGAGCTGTTTTTT. Translated, it gives CASSRGKTGELFF.

The chain joins TRBV4-2 to TRBJ2-1; a weak D match, TRBD2 (5 bases). The CDR3 runs 16 residues. CDR1 is LGHNA and CDR2 is YNFKEQ in the germline V gene. V lost 1 base and J lost 8, with 18 bases in between. CDR3 in amino acids: CASSQAEGNAQDEQFF. For the CDR3, the DNA is TGTGCCAGCAGCCAAGCTGAGGGAAACGCACAAGATGAGCAGTTCTTC.

The V call is TRBV11-1, the J call TRBJ2-1; D is perhaps TRBD1 (5 bases). The CDR3 runs to 13 residues. The germline V gene encodes CDR1 SGHAT and CDR2 FQDESV (reference sequence). V was shortened by 4 bases and J by 9 bases, with 13 bases between the two germline ends. CDR3: CASSSRQQGEQFF. In DNA, the CDR3 is TGTGCCAGCAGCTCTCGACAGCAGGGTGAGCAGTTCTTC.

The chain joins TRBV2 to TRBJ1-6; TRBD1 aligns across 8 bases. The germline V gene encodes CDR1 SNHLY and CDR2 FYNNEI. The CDR3 runs 15 residues. The V gene end was trimmed by 7 bases and the J gene end by 9 bases; junction bases not matched to a gene: 11. The CDR3 region has the DNA TGTGCCAGCACCCGCGGACAGGGTAGTATTTCACCCCTCCACTTT. Its protein is CASTRGQGSISPLHF. Combining the CDR3 with reference TRBV2 and TRBJ1-6 gives the whole variable domain EPEVTQTPSHQVTQMGQEVILRCVPISNHLYFYWYRQILGQKVEFLVSFYNNEISEKSEIFDDQFSVERPDGSNFTLKIRSTKLEDSAMYFCASTRGQGSISPLHFGNGTRLTVT.

The CDR3 DNA reads as TGTGCCAGCAGTAATCCAAATTCACCCCTCCACTTT. Its translation is CASSNPNSPLHF. The V gene is TRBV6-5, the J gene TRBJ1-6; D gene unclear. V was shortened by 5 bases and J by 7 bases, with 6 bases between the two germline ends. CDR3 length: 12 residues. Per the germline V gene, CDR1 is MNHEY and CDR2 is SVGAGI.

V usage is TRBV2 and J usage is TRBJ2-7, with D possibly being TRBD1 (5 bases). The CDR3 length is 14 residues. V was cut by 3 bases and J by 2 bases, with 11 bases left in between. The germline gives CDR1 SNHLY, CDR2 FYNNEI. DNA of the CDR3: TGTGCCAGCAGTGATCGAGACAGAGCCTACGAGCAGTACTTC. This codes for CASSDRDRAYEQYF.

This chain uses TRBV14 with TRBJ1-3, with D uncertain. Trimming removed 1 base at V and 0 bases at J, with 13 bases between. This CDR3 spans 17 amino acids. The germline gives CDR1 SGHDN, CDR2 FVKESK. CDR3 sequence (DNA): TGTGCCAGCAGCCAAGGGGTCAGACTGAGCTCTGGAAACACCATATATTTT. Translating gives CASSQGVRLSSGNTIYF. Full variable domain (rest looked up from reference TRBV14 and TRBJ1-3): EAGVTQFPSHSVIEKGQTVTLRCDPISGHDNLYWYRRVMGKEIKFLLHFVKESKQDESGMPNNRFLAERTGGTYSTLKVQPAELEDSGVYFCASSQGVRLSSGNTIYFGEGSWLTVV.

The chain has TRBV6-4 and TRBJ2-1, with D unclear. The CDR3 runs to 15 residues. The germline V gene has CDR1 MRHNA and CDR2 SNTAGT. Trimming took 2 bases from V and 0 from J, leaving 8 bases between them. The CDR3, as DNA: TGTGCCAGCAGTGACGACTCGAGCTCCTACAATGAGCAGTTCTTC. Encoded protein: CASSDDSSSYNEQFF.

CDR3 protein: CASSSRTSGVFSNTGELFF. The CDR3 DNA reads TGTGCCAGCAGCTCTCGGACTAGCGGCGTCTTCTCGAACACCGGGGAGCTGTTTTTT. The chain employs TRBV11-3 and TRBJ2-2; 10 positions agree with TRBD2. Germline CDR1 reads SGHNT; CDR2 reads YENEEA. The CDR3 totals 19 residues. V dropped 4 bases and J dropped 0; count of bases not matched to a gene: 11.

The chain carries TRBV13 and TRBJ2-5; D is uncertain. V was trimmed by 2 bases and J by 5 bases, leaving 12 bases between them. The CDR3 spans 14 residues. The V gene's germline CDR1 is PRHDT and CDR2 FYEKMQ (reference sequence). CDR3 DNA sequence: TGTGCCAGCAGCTTATGGCAGGCCGAGGAGACCCAGTACTTC. Its protein product is CASSLWQAEETQYF. The variable domain in full, with the rest retrieved from reference TRBV13 and TRBJ2-5, is AAGVIQSPRHLIKEKRETATLKCYPIPRHDTVYWYQQGPGQDPQFLISFYEKMQSDKGSIPDRFSAQQFSDYHSELNMSSLELGDSALYFCASSLWQAEETQYFGPGTRLLVL.

The rearrangement joins TRBV18 to TRBJ2-7, with D unresolved. Germline CDR1 reads KGHSH; CDR2 reads LQKENI. This CDR3 region has 15 residues. V was cut by 6 bases and J by 0 bases, with 15 bases left in between. The CDR3 nucleotides read TGTGCCAGCTCTCCCCCAACAGATCCCTCCTACGAGCAGTACTTC. Translation gives CASSPPTDPSYEQYF.

This sequence joins TRBV30 and TRBJ1-2; a weak D match, TRBD1 (5 bases). V lost 2 bases and J 7 bases, leaving 8 bases between the germline ends. The CDR3 has 11 residues. In germline, CDR1 is GTSNPN, CDR2 SVGIG (reference sequence). In nucleotides, the CDR3 is TGTGCCTGGAGTACAGGACCTGGCTACACCTTC. This codes for CAWSTGPGYTF.

J is TRBJ1-1 and V is TRBV28, with D possibly TRBD1 on 6 matching bases. Trimming pared 10 bases from V and 2 bases from J, leaving 20 bases between. The length of the CDR3 is 15 residues. Germline CDR1 is MDHEN and CDR2 is SYDVKM. The DNA of the CDR3 is TGTGCCATTTTTCCGCCGGGGGGGCGAAACACTGAAGCTTTCTTT. Amino acids: CAIFPPGGRNTEAFF.

As for this clone: The sample carries other DNA sequences with the same CDR3. CDR3 protein: CASSYSTGNYGYTF. CDR3 nucleotides: TGTGCCAGCAGTTACTCTACAGGGAACTATGGCTACACCTTC. The rearrangement links TRBV6-6 to TRBJ1-2, with a weak D call TRBD1 (6 bases). The CDR3 runs 14 residues. Germline CDR1 MNHNY, CDR2 SVGAGI (reference sequence). The ends were cut back, 0 bases at V and 2 bases at J, with 7 bases in the middle.

CDR3 region: CASSTRTGDIPLATEAFF. The CDR3 bases are TGCGCCAGCAGCACACGGACAGGGGACATACCTTTGGCCACTGAAGCTTTCTTT. The V and J genes are TRBV5-1 and TRBJ1-1; 9 nucleotides line up with TRBD1. Germline loops: CDR1 SGHRS, CDR2 YFSETQ. CDR3 length: 18 amino acids. With 4 bases clipped from V and 4 bases from J, the junction kept 17 bases outside the gene matches.

Written as DNA, the CDR3 is TGTGCCAGCAACAGGCAGATTGGCTACAATGAGCAGTTCTTC. Its translation is CASNRQIGYNEQFF. This rearrangement joins TRBV6-1 to TRBJ2-1; D perhaps matches TRBD1 (5 bases). V shed 7 bases and J shed 3 bases, with 13 bases lying between them. Germline values: CDR1 MNHNS, CDR2 SASEGT. The CDR3 has 14 amino acids.

The chain employs TRBV6-1 and TRBJ2-5; maybe TRBD2 (6 bases). This CDR3 is 12 amino acids long. Germline CDR1 and CDR2: MNHNS and SASEGT. V was pared by 5 bases and J by 5 bases, with 9 bases between. The CDR3 DNA reads as TGTGCCAGCAGTCGCCGGGGGGAGACCCAGTACTTC. Its translation: CASSRRGETQYF.

V usage is TRBV5-1 and J usage is TRBJ1-6; 8 bases map to TRBD1. This CDR3 comprises 15 residues. The V and J ends lost 0 bases and 7 bases, in that order; junction bases with no gene match: 3. CDR1 is SGHRS and CDR2 is YFSETQ in the germline V gene. CDR3 coding DNA: TGCGCCAGCAGCTTGGAGGGACAGGAAAATTCACCCCTCCACTTT. Its translation: CASSLEGQENSPLHF.